This TCR beta chain was observed in a study of T-cell memory formation after mild COVID-19. TCRdb reprocessed the 5' RACE reads via MiXCR and lists one record per CDR3 protein. Of 250,000 to 300,000 distinct CDR3 sequences listed, approximately 7.6% are singletons. The CDR3 length is 12 residues. V was shortened by 5 bases and J by 7 bases, with 8 bases between the two germline ends. Germline V gene data show CDR1 as SGHTA and CDR2 as FQGTGA. This TCR was recovered from a man younger than 35 who had mild COVID-19 (a few samples of this study predate the infection). Cell type and time point are not known. The specimen was PBMCs or a T cell subset sorted from them (not recorded which). The chain couples TRBV7-3 to TRBJ1-4, with D hard to call. CDR3 in amino acids: CASSPGGEKLFF. The CDR3 nucleotides read TGTGCCAGCAGCCCGGGAGGTGAAAAACTGTTTTTT. The complete variable domain, with remaining parts taken from reference TRBV7-3 and TRBJ1-4, reads GAGVSQTPSNKVTEKGKYVELRCDPISGHTALYWYRQSLGQGPEFLIYFQGTGAADDSGLPNDRFFAVRPEGSVSTLKIQRTERGDSAVYLCASSPGGEKLFFGSGTQLSVL.